The 24 T cell receptor beta chains below were found in one sample sequenced in a study of OX40 agonist ivuxolimab in advanced cancers. The table came from immunoSEQ multiplex PCR; TCRdb's copy has only in-frame clones and leaves some out. The table records some 5,100 clones, approximately 87% of them present only once. The sequences come from CD4+ or CD8+ T cells sorted from blood, collected in a trial of the OX40 agonist ivuxolimab. These receptors were obtained from an adult with an advanced solid tumor such as melanoma, head and neck, liver or kidney cancer.

The rearrangement uses TRBV5-1 and TRBJ2-7, with 10 bases identical to TRBD1. This CDR3 region has 16 residues. The trim removed 0 bases at V and 2 bases at J, leaving 5 bases unmatched. The germline V gene encodes CDR1 SGHRS and CDR2 YFSETQ. CDR3 sequence reads: CASSLAGTGVPYEQYF. As DNA, the CDR3 is TGCGCCAGCAGCTTGGCCGGGACAGGGGTCCCCTACGAGCAGTACTTC.

The J gene is TRBJ1-1, the V gene TRBV6-5; 10 bases are a match to TRBD1. After removal of 8 bases from V and 4 bases from J, the junction contained 1 base not matched to a gene. This CDR3 is 12 amino acids long. In germline, CDR1 is MNHEY, CDR2 SVGAGI. As DNA, the CDR3 is TGTGCCAGCCGGACAGGGGGCACTGAAGCTTTCTTT. Its translation: CASRTGGTEAFF.

This chain joins TRBV27 and TRBJ2-7; D is possibly TRBD1 (6 bases). Germline lookup yields CDR1 MNHEY and CDR2 SMNVEV (reference sequence). V was cut by 3 bases and J by 3 bases, with 6 bases left in between. This CDR3 is 12 amino acids long. CDR3 loop: CASSLTGYEQYF. Written as DNA, the CDR3 is TGTGCCAGCAGTTTGACAGGCTACGAGCAGTACTTC.

The V call is TRBV28, the J call TRBJ2-5; 8 positions match TRBD1. V gave up 6 bases and J gave up 2 bases; unmatched junction bases: 5. The CDR3 spans 14 residues. Germline assignment: CDR1 MDHEN and CDR2 SYDVKM. The CDR3 is CASRRQGRQETQYF. DNA of the CDR3: TGTGCCAGCAGGAGACAGGGGCGGCAAGAGACCCAGTACTTC.

In its sample, this clone is medium-sized. Other DNA sequences in this specimen translate into the identical CDR3. This sequence joins TRBV27 and TRBJ2-7; 7 bases match TRBD1. This CDR3 comprises 12 residues. Germline V CDR1 and CDR2: MNHEY, SMNVEV (reference sequence). Trimming at V came to 2 bases and at J to 7 bases, leaving 2 bases not matched to a gene. The CDR3 bases are TGTGCCAGCAGTTTAATCAGGGGGGAGCAGTACTTC. Its protein product is CASSLIRGEQYF.

The rearrangement joins TRBV4-1 to TRBJ2-3, with a weak D call TRBD2 (6 bases). The CDR3 extends over 15 amino acids. V was cut by 6 bases and J by 0 bases, with 13 bases left in between. Looked up from germline, CDR1 is MGHRA and CDR2 is YSYEKL. CDR3 protein: CASSLYSGSTDTQYF. The CDR3 region has the DNA TGCGCCAGCAGTCTCTATAGCGGTAGCACAGATACGCAGTATTTT.

The chain has TRBV6-4 and TRBJ2-7; 11 bases are shared with TRBD2. The CDR3 loop spans 16 amino acids. The J segment lost 3 bases and the V segment lost 2 bases, leaving 6 bases of the junction unmatched. In germline, CDR1 is MRHNA, CDR2 SNTAGT. The DNA for the CDR3 is TGTGCCAGCAGTGACCTGACTAGCGGGAAAGTCTACGAGCAGTACTTC. This gives the protein CASSDLTSGKVYEQYF.

The J gene is TRBJ1-1, the V gene TRBV11-2, with unresolved D. The CDR3 has 16 residues. CDR1 is SGHAT, CDR2 FQNNGV, per germline. Trimming stripped 2 bases from V and 0 bases from J, with 13 bases between. As DNA, the CDR3 is TGTGCCAGCAGCTTATGGCGGTTAGATATGAACACTGAAGCTTTCTTT. This gives the protein CASSLWRLDMNTEAFF.

The chain uses TRBV4-1 and TRBJ2-7; no reliable D call. Deletions cut 2 bases from V and 3 bases from J, with 17 bases between. Germline-derived CDR1 and CDR2 are MGHRA and YSYEKL. The CDR3 is 16 residues long. CDR3 loop: CASSQPGESALYEQYF. The CDR3 DNA sequence: TGCGCCAGCAGCCAACCCGGAGAAAGCGCTCTCTACGAGCAGTACTTC.

This chain links TRBV13 with TRBJ2-7; D might be TRBD2 (6 bases). This CDR3 has 13 amino acids. Germline values: CDR1 PRHDT, CDR2 FYEKMQ (reference sequence). V lost 1 base to trimming and J lost 7 bases, with 11 bases between them. The CDR3 is CASSLATSREQYF. CDR3 coding DNA: TGTGCCAGCAGCTTAGCGACTAGTCGGGAGCAGTACTTC.

The chain uses TRBV27 and TRBJ2-7, with 7 bases fitting TRBD1. Germline values: CDR1 MNHEY, CDR2 SMNVEV (reference sequence). There are 14 residues in the CDR3. The V and J ends lost 3 bases and 4 bases, in that order; junction bases with no gene match: 6. CDR3 sequence reads: CASSFERGLYEQYF. The CDR3 DNA sequence: TGTGCCAGCAGTTTCGAGAGGGGGCTATACGAGCAGTACTTC.

The V and J genes are TRBV10-3 and TRBJ2-1; 9 bases fit TRBD2. Germline loops: CDR1 ENHRY, CDR2 SYGVKD. The CDR3 spans 18 residues. J gave up 0 bases and V 4 bases, and 10 bases lay outside the gene matches. CDR3 sequence: CAISGILAGISSYNEQFF. DNA for the CDR3: TGTGCCATCAGTGGAATACTAGCGGGTATCAGCTCCTACAATGAGCAGTTCTTC.

V and J are TRBV28 and TRBJ1-5; D might be TRBD1 (6 bases). The germline V gene encodes CDR1 MDHEN and CDR2 SYDVKM. CDR3 length equals 15 residues. The V and J ends lost 3 bases and 0 bases respectively, with 9 bases between them. DNA for the CDR3: TGTGCCAGCAGTTTTACAGGGATTAGCAATCAGCCCCAGCATTTT. Translation: CASSFTGISNQPQHF.

This clone has just one count. The rearrangement uses TRBV6-5 and TRBJ2-7, with 8 positions matching TRBD1. Germline V lookup: CDR1 MNHEY, CDR2 SVGAGI. The CDR3 contains 15 residues. J gave up 3 bases and V 8 bases, and 12 bases lay outside the gene matches. The CDR3 nucleotides are TGTGCCAGCGGACGCATCGGGACAGGCCTCTACGAGCAGTACTTC. Translated: CASGRIGTGLYEQYF.

This clone has only one observation. It may be a read error: a sequence one base away is much more abundant. This rearrangement joins TRBV10-3 to TRBJ2-1; maybe TRBD1 (5 bases). This CDR3 spans 15 amino acids. The germline gives CDR1 ENHRY, CDR2 SYGVKD. V lost 6 bases and J 4 bases, leaving 16 bases between the germline ends. The CDR3 region is CAISRETGLYNEQFF. CDR3 DNA: TGTGCCATCAGCAGGGAAACAGGTCTTTACAATGAGCAGTTCTTC.

The rearrangement joins TRBV27 to TRBJ2-2; 13 nucleotides agree with TRBD2. The V gene's germline CDR1 is MNHEY and CDR2 SMNVEV (reference sequence). J was trimmed by 8 bases and V by 5 bases; bases with no gene match: 11. The CDR3 loop spans 17 amino acids. The CDR3 loop is CASSQLAGGPPGGELFF. CDR3 nucleotide sequence: TGTGCCAGCAGTCAACTAGCGGGAGGGCCTCCAGGGGGGGAGCTGTTTTTT.

This clone was picked up one time. The chain combines TRBV9 with TRBJ2-1; TRBD1 is a possible D gene (6 bases). With 4 bases removed from V and 7 bases from J, the gap between germline ends came to 18 bases. Germline V lookup: CDR1 SGDLS, CDR2 YYNGEE. The CDR3 covers 15 residues. Here the CDR3 DNA reads TGTGCCAGCAGCACCTCCGGACAGTCGGGGAATGAGCAGTTCTTC. Amino acid sequence: CASSTSGQSGNEQFF.

With regard to this clone: Since a much larger clone is just one base distant, this may be a read error. The same CDR3 is also encoded by other DNA sequences in this sample. This sequence joins TRBV30 and TRBJ1-3, with D hard to call. With 4 bases removed from V and 1 base from J, the gap between germline ends came to 5 bases. CDR1 and CDR2 (germline): GTSNPN, SVGIG (reference sequence). The CDR3 is 12 amino acids. In DNA, the CDR3 is TGTGCCTGGAAAAAATCTGGAAACACCATATATTTT. Amino acid sequence: CAWKKSGNTIYF.

J is TRBJ2-5 and V is TRBV9; 8 positions match TRBD2. The CDR3 runs 15 residues. Trimming took 3 bases from V and 4 from J; bases not matched to a gene: 8. Per the germline V gene, CDR1 is SGDLS and CDR2 is YYNGEE. CDR3 protein: CASSAYGRAGETQYF. CDR3 in DNA: TGTGCCAGCAGCGCATACGGGAGGGCGGGAGAGACCCAGTACTTC.

This clone is termed medium-sized (0.01 to 0.1%). The chain links TRBV6-1 to TRBJ2-7, with TRBD2 matching 10 bases. CDR3 length equals 15 residues. Per the germline V gene, CDR1 is MNHNS and CDR2 is SASEGT. V was clipped by 1 base and J by 3 bases; unmatched bases: 3. As DNA, the CDR3 is TGTGCCAGCAGTGAAGGACTAGCGGGCCTCTACGAGCAGTACTTC. It translates to CASSEGLAGLYEQYF.

The chain employs TRBV27 and TRBJ1-5; the D is unclear. Germline loops: CDR1 MNHEY, CDR2 SMNVEV (reference sequence). This CDR3 region has 13 residues. The ends were cut back, 2 bases at V and 10 bases at J, with 12 bases in the middle. CDR3: CASSLNALLPQHF. The CDR3 DNA reads as TGTGCCAGCAGTTTAAACGCCCTCCTTCCCCAGCATTTT.

The rearrangement links TRBV27 to TRBJ1-2; D is unresolved. In germline, CDR1 is MNHEY, CDR2 SMNVEV (reference sequence). Deletions cut 5 bases from V and 1 base from J, with 20 bases between. This CDR3 spans 17 amino acids. The chain's CDR3 is CASSMSALANYNYGYTF. The CDR3 DNA is TGTGCCAGCAGTATGTCCGCGTTGGCCAACTATAACTATGGCTACACCTTC.

The chain joins TRBV5-1 to TRBJ2-1; D uncertain. This CDR3 region has 13 residues. V was shortened by 0 bases and J by 8 bases, with 9 bases between the two germline ends. Germline V gene lookup returns CDR1 SGHRS and CDR2 YFSETQ. The CDR3 DNA reads TGCGCCAGCAGCTTGGCCAAGCTGCATGAGCAGTTCTTC. This encodes CASSLAKLHEQFF.

A word on this clone: An end of the junction does not agree with germline; a read error may underlie this. The chain combines TRBV7-9 with TRBJ2-5; perhaps D is TRBD1 or TRBD2 (5 bases each). CDR3 length: 14 amino acids. Germline values: CDR1 SEHNR, CDR2 FQNEAQ (reference sequence). Here the CDR3 reads CASTGTADEDTQYF. The DNA of the CDR3 is TGTGCCAGCACCGGGACCGCCGACGAAGATACCCAGTACTTC. The full variable domain, with the rest looked up from reference TRBV7-9 and TRBJ2-5, is DTGVSQNPRHKITKRGQNVTFRCDPISEHNRLYWYRQTLGQGPEFLTYFQNEAQLEKSRLLSDRFSAERPKGSFSTLEIQRTEQGDSAMYLCASTGTADEDTQYFGPGTRLLVL.